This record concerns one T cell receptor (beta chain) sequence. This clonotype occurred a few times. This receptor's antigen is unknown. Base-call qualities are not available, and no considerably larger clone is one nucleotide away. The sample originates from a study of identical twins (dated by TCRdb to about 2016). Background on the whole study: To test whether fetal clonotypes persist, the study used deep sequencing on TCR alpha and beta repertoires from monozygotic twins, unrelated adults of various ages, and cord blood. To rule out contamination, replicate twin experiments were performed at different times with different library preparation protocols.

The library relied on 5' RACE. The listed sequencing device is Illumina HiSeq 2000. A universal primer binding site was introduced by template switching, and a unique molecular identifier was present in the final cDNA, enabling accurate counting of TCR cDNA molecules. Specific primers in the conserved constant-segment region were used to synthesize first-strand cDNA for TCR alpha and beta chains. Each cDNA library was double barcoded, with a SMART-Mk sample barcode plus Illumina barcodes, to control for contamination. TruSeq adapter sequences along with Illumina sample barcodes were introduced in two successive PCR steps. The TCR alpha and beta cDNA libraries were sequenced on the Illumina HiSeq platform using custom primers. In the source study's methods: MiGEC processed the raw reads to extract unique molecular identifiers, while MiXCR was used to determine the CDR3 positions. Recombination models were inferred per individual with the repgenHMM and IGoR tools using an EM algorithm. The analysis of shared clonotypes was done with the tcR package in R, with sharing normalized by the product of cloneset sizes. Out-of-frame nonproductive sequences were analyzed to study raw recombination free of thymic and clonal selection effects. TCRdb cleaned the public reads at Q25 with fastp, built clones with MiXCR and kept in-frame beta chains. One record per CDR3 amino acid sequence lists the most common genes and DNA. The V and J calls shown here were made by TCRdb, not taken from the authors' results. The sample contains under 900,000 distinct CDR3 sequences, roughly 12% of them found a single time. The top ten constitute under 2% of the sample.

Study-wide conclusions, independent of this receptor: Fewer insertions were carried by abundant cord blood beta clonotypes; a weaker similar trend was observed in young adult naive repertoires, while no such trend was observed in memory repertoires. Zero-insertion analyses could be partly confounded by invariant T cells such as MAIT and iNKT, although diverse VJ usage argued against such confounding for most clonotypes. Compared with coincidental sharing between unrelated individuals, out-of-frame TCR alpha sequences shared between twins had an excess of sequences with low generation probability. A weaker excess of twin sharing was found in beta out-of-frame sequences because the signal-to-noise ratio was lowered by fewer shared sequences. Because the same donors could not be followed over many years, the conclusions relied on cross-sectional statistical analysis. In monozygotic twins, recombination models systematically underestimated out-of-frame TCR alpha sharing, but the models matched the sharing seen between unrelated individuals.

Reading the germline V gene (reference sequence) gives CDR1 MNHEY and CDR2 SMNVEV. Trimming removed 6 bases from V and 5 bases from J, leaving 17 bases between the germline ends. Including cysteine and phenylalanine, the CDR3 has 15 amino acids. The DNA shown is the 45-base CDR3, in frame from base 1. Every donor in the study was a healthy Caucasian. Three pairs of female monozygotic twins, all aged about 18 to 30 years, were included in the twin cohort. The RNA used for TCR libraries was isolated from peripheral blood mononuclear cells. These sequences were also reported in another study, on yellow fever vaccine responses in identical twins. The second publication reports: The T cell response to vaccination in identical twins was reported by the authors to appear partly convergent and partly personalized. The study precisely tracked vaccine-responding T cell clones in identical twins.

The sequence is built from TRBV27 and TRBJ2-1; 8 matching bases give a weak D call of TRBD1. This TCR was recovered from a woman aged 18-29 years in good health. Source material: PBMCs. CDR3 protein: CASSQRTGTNNEQFF. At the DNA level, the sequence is TGTGCCAGCAGCCAAAGGACAGGGACTAACAATGAGCAGTTCTTC.